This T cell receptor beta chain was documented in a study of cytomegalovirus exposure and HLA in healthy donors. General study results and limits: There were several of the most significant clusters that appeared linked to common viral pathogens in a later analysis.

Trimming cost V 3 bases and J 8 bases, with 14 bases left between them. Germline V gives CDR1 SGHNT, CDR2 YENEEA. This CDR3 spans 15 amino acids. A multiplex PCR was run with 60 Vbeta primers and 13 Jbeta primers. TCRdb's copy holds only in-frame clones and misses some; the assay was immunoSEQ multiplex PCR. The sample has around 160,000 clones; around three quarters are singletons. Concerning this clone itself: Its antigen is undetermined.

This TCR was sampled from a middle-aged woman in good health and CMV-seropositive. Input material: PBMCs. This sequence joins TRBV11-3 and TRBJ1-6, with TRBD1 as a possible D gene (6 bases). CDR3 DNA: TGTGCCAGCAGCTTTGTTCACAGGGCTTATTCACCCCTCCACTTT. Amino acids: CASSFVHRAYSPLHF.